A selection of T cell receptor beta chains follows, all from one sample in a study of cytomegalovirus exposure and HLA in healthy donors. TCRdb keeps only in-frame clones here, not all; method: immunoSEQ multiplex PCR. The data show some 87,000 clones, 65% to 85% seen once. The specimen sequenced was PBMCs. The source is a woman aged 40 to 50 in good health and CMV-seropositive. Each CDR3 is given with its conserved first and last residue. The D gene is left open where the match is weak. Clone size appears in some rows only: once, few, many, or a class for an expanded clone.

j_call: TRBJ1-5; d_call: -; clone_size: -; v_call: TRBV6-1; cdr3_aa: CASSESIGNQPQHF; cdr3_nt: TGTGCCAGCAGTGAGAGTATAGGCAATCAGCCCCAGCATTTT
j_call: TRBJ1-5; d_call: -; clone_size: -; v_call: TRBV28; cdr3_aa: CASRGTDRSHQPQHF; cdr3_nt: TGTGCCAGCAGGGGGACGGACAGAAGCCATCAGCCCCAGCATTTT
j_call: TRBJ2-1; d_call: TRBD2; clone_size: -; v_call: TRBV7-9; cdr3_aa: CASSRATSGRDEQFF; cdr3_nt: TGTGCCAGCAGTAGAGCGACTAGCGGGAGGGACGAGCAGTTCTTC
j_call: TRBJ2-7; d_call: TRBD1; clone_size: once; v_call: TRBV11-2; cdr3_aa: CASSKDRGGTYEQYF; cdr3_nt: TGTGCCAGCAGCAAAGACAGGGGAGGAACCTACGAGCAGTACTTC
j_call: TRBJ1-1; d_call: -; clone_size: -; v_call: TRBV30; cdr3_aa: CAWSVGRVNTEAFF; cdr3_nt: TGTGCCTGGAGTGTAGGCAGGGTTAACACTGAAGCTTTCTTT
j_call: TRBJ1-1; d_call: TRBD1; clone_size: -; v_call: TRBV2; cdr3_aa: CASSGTGWNTEAFF; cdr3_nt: TGTGCCAGCAGTGGGACAGGGTGGAACACTGAAGCTTTCTTT
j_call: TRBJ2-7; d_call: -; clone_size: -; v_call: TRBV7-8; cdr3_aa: CASSQITGAGRSEQYF; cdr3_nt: TGTGCCAGCAGCCAAATAACAGGCGCAGGCCGCTCAGAGCAGTACTTC
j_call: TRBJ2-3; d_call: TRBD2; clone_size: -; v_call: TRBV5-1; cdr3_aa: CASSLGLAGRADTQYF; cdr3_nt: TGCGCCAGCAGCTTGGGACTAGCGGGGAGGGCAGATACGCAGTATTTT
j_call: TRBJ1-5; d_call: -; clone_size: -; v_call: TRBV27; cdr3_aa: CASSLSGVNQPQHF; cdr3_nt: TGTGCCAGCAGTTTATCAGGGGTGAATCAGCCCCAGCATTTT
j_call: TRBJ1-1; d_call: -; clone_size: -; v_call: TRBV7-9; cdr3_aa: CASSVFRENTEAFF; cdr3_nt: TGTGCCAGCAGCGTATTCAGGGAGAACACTGAAGCTTTCTTT
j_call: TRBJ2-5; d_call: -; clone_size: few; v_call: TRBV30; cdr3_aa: CAWEGGQETQYF; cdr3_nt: TGTGCCTGGGAGGGAGGTCAAGAGACCCAGTACTTC
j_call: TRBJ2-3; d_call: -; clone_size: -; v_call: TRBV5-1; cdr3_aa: CASSFSESTDTQYF; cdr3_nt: TGCGCCAGCAGCTTTAGCGAGAGCACAGATACGCAGTATTTT
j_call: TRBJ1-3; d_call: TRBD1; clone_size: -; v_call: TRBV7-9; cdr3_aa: CASSSRTSQGAGNTIYF; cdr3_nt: TGTGCCAGCAGCTCTAGGACGTCCCAGGGGGCTGGAAACACCATATATTTT
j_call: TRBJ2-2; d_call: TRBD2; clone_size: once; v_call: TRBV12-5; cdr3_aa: CASGLTSGLAGGAFVAGELFF; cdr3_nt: TGTGCTAGTGGTTTGACTTCAGGACTAGCGGGGGGCGCCTTTGTGGCCGGGGAGCTGTTTTTT
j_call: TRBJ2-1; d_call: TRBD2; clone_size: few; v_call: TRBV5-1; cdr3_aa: CASTSPTSGRGNEQFF; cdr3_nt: TGCGCCAGCACCTCCCCGACTAGCGGGAGGGGCAATGAGCAGTTCTTC
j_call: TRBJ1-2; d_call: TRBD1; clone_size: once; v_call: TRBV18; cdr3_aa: CASSPRQGQNYGYTF; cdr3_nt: TGTGCCAGCTCACCACGACAGGGACAGAACTATGGCTACACCTTC
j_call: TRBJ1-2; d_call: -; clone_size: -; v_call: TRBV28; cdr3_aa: CASSLAANYGYTF; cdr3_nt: TGTGCCAGCAGTTTAGCAGCTAACTATGGCTACACCTTC
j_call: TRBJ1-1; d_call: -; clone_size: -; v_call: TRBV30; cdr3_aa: CAWTTGNTEAFF; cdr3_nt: TGTGCCTGGACGACAGGGAACACTGAAGCTTTCTTT
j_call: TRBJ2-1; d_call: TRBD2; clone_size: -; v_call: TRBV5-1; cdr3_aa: CASSLGTSGGRAIRKFF; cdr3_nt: TGCGCCAGCAGCTTAGGGACTAGCGGAGGGCGGGCCATCAGGAAGTTCTTC
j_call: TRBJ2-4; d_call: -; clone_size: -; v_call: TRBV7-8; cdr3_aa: CASSSYRLHIQYF; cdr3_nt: TGTGCCAGCAGCTCATACAGGTTACACATTCAGTACTTC
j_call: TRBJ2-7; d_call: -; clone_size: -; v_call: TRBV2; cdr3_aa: CARQTGTSYEQYF; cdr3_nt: TGTGCCCGACAGACAGGAACGTCCTACGAGCAGTACTTC
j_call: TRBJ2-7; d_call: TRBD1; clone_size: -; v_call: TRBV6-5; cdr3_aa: CASSRASTGTYEQYF; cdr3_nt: TGTGCCAGCAGCCGTGCATCGACAGGGACCTACGAGCAGTACTTC
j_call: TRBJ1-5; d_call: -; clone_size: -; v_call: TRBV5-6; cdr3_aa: CASSLAGGQPQHF; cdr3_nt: TGTGCCAGCAGCTTGGCGGGGGGGCAGCCCCAGCATTTT
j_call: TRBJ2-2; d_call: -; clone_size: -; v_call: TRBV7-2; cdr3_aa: CASSPWTASNTGELFF; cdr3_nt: TGTGCCAGCAGCCCCTGGACAGCCTCGAACACCGGGGAGCTGTTTTTT
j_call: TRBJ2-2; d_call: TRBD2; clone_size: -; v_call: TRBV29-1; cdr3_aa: CSVSGLAGPHPGELFF; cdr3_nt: TGCAGCGTCTCAGGACTAGCGGGGCCCCACCCCGGGGAGCTGTTTTTT
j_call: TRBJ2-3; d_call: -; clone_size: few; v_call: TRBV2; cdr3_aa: CASSTTTDTQYF; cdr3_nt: TGTGCCAGCAGTACAACCACAGATACGCAGTATTTT
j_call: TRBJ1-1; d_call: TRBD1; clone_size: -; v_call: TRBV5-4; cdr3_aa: CASSPRTGLNTEAFF; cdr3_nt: TGTGCCAGCAGCCCCCGGACAGGTTTGAACACTGAAGCTTTCTTT
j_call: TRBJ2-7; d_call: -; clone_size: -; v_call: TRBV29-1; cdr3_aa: CSVARRLDYEQYF; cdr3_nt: TGCAGCGTTGCACGCAGGTTGGACTACGAGCAGTACTTC
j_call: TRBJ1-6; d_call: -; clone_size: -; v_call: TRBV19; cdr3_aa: CASSTHPTGHINSPLHF; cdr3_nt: TGTGCCAGTAGCACACACCCAACGGGACATATTAATTCACCCCTCCACTTT
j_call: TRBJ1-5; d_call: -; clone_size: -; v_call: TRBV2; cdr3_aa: CASSVTVNQPQHF; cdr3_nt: TGTGCCAGCAGTGTTACGGTCAATCAGCCCCAGCATTTT
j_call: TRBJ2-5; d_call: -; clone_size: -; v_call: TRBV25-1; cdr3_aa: CASSEYTAQETQYF; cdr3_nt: TGTGCCAGCAGTGAATATACAGCACAAGAGACCCAGTACTTC
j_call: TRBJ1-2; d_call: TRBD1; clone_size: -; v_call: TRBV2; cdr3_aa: CASKKTGDAEFIYGYTF; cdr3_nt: TGTGCCAGCAAGAAGACAGGGGATGCAGAGTTCATCTATGGCTACACCTTC
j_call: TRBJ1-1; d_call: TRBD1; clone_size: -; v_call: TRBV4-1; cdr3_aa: CASSQDGTVMNTEAFF; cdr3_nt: TGCGCCAGCAGCCAAGACGGGACAGTGATGAACACTGAAGCTTTCTTT
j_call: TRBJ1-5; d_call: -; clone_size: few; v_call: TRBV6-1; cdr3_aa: CASRPTGHQPQHF; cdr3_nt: TGTGCCAGCAGGCCAACAGGGCACCAGCCCCAGCATTTT
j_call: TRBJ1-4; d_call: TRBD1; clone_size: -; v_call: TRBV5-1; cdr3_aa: CASSLVTGGRVGEKLFF; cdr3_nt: TGCGCCAGCAGCTTGGTCACAGGGGGACGTGTTGGTGAAAAACTGTTTTTT
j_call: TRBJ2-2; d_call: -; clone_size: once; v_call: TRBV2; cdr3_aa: CASSEARGTGELFF; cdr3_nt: TGTGCCAGCAGTGAAGCAAGGGGTACCGGGGAGCTGTTTTTT
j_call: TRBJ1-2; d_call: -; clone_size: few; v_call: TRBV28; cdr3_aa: CASSLAGQFYGYTF; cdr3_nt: TGTGCCAGCAGTTTAGCCGGACAGTTCTATGGCTACACCTTC
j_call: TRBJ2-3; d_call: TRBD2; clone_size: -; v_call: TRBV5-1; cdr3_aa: CASSSGLVRDTQYF; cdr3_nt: TGCGCCAGCAGCTCTGGACTAGTCCGGGATACGCAGTATTTT
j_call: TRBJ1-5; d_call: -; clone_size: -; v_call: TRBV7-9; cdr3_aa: CASSLNPNQPQHF; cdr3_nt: TGTGCCAGCAGCCTAAACCCCAATCAGCCCCAGCATTTT
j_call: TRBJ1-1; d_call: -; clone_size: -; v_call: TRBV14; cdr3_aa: CASSQGRASTEAFF; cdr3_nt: TGTGCCAGCAGCCAAGGAAGAGCGAGCACTGAAGCTTTCTTT
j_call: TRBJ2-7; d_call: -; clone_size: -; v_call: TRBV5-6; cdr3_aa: CASSFTGSREQYF; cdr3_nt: TGTGCCAGCAGCTTTACAGGGAGTCGGGAGCAGTACTTC
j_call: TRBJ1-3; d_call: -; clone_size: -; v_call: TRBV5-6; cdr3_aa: CASSLTDGRGGNTIYF; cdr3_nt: TGTGCCAGCAGCTTAACCGACGGGCGGGGCGGAAACACCATATATTTT
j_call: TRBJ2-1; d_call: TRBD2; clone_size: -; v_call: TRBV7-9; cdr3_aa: CASSSKLAGGYNEQFF; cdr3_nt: TGTGCCAGCAGCTCTAAACTAGCGGGAGGGTACAATGAGCAGTTCTTC
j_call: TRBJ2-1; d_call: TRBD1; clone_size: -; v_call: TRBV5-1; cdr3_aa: CASSSQGALFNEQFF; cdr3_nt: TGCGCCAGCAGCTCACAGGGGGCCCTCTTCAATGAGCAGTTCTTC
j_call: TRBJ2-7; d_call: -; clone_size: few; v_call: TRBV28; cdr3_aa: CAIGAYEQYF; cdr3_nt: TGTGCCATCGGGGCCTACGAGCAGTACTTC
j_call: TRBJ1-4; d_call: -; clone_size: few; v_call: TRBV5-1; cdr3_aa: CASSLAQTPSGKLFF; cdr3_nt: TGCGCCAGCAGCTTGGCCCAAACCCCCAGTGGAAAACTGTTTTTT
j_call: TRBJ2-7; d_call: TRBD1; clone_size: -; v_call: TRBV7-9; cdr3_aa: CASTLVGDRGSYEQYF; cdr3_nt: TGTGCCAGCACCCTTGTTGGGGACAGAGGATCCTACGAGCAGTACTTC
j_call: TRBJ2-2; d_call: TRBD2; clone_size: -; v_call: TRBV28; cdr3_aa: CASSLVLGTSPHGELFF; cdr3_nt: TGTGCCAGCAGTTTAGTATTGGGGACTAGCCCGCACGGGGAGCTGTTTTTT